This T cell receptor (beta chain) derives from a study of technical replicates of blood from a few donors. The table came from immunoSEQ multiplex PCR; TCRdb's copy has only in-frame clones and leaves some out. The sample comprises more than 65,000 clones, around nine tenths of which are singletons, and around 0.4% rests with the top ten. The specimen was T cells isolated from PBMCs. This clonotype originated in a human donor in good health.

Here the CDR3 DNA reads TGTGCCAGCAGCGCGACCGGGGGCACCGGGGAGCTGTTTTTT. Translated, it gives CASSATGGTGELFF. The chain uses TRBV9 and TRBJ2-2, with D perhaps matching TRBD2 (6 bases). The CDR3 has 14 amino acids. CDR1 is SGDLS and CDR2 is YYNGEE in the germline V gene. V was clipped by 3 bases and J by 4 bases, with 10 bases between them.